Detailed here is one T cell receptor (beta chain). Its antigen is undetermined. These data originate in a study of CD8 T cells in ankylosing spondylitis. Whole-study findings and limits: Matched synovial fluid from ankylosing spondylitis patients was reported to be enriched for disease-linked clones.

TCRdb re-analysed the 5' RACE reads in MiXCR, keeping a single row per CDR3 protein. The table records around 180,000 distinct CDR3 sequences, 10% to 15% of them present only once. CDR3 length: 16 residues. V was cut by 4 bases and J by 5 bases, with 18 bases left in between. Germline V lookup: CDR1 SGHRS, CDR2 YFSETQ. Sequenced: blood, either unsorted or a sorted T cell fraction (not recorded which). The chain carries TRBV5-1 and TRBJ2-2, with a possible D match to TRBD1 (5 bases). This clonotype was sampled from a female donor with ankylosing spondylitis or in good health (not recorded which). The CDR3 nucleotides are TGCGCCAGCAGCGCCAATAGGGGATCAGATACCGGGGAGCTGTTTTTT. Protein sequence: CASSANRGSDTGELFF.